The TCR beta chain described here comes from a study of T cell responses to AZD1222 COVID-19 vaccine (dated by TCRdb to about 2021). Regarding the study in general: AZD1222 recipients with second doses at about 4 weeks or about 12 weeks were pooled, because spike-specific TCR depth and breadth did not differ between schedules. Trial participants were enrolled by age into 18-55, 56-69 and 70-plus year subgroups, with roughly 150, 30 and 60 TCR-sequenced participants respectively. TCR sequencing covered over 230 trial participants: 207 given two doses of AZD1222 and 26 given two doses of MenACWY control vaccine.

The CDR3 sequence holds 14 residues, the cysteine and phenylalanine included. Just CDR3 DNA is preserved here, 42 bases in frame from base 1. V is shortened by 4 bases, J by 0 bases, and the region joining them spans 10 bases. According to the germline V gene (reference sequence), CDR1 reads GTSNPN and CDR2 reads SVGIG. The CDR3 regions of human TCRbeta chains were subjected to immunosequencing. For the original study's pipeline: Repertoire TCRs were checked for matches against a reference library of SARS-CoV-2-specific TCRs that had been generated using the MIRA antigen-specificity platform. Breadth meant the fraction of unique TCRs that were SARS-CoV-2-associated, whereas depth meant the fraction of total T cells that were SARS-CoV-2-associated. Each spike-specific TCR was assigned to its reactive spike region and to a CD4 or CD8 class using the MIRA data. Log10-transformed breadth and depth values were compared by one-way ANOVA with Sidak's multiple comparisons tests. TCRdb limited this immuneACCESS table to in-frame rearrangements with V and J called. A share of clones is missing; checked studies link under half to unresolved V genes, and the rest is unexplained. Clone size and V and J calls were adopted from that table, with D and trimming inferred from the DNA. This sample comprises fewer than 110,000 clones, about 90% of them detected only once. The ten biggest clones cover approximately 15% of the sample.

The time point label, as the study defines it: baseline before first vaccination. Samples from vaccinated people were obtained from the UK trials COV001 and COV002, which included a single-blind randomized controlled phase 2/3 trial of AZD1222 (ChAdOx1 nCoV-19) in healthy adults. Trial participant PBMC samples were collected at day 0 and day 28 after the second dose for TCRbeta chain sequencing. Concerning this clone itself: This receptor's antigen is unknown. Per-base qualities were not stored, and no clone one base away is much larger.

Overall study outcomes, separate from this receptor: Conclusions about previously exposed vaccinees are limited because only six or seven AZD1222 recipients were SARS-CoV-2 seropositive at baseline. After two AZD1222 doses, spike-specific TCR breadth and depth were significantly higher than at day 0 and than in MenACWY recipients. Participants were mostly white British, with more females than males. The authors suggested clonal diversity may have been underestimated. Epitopes outside the regions mutated in the B.1.351 and B.1.1.7 variants were reportedly recognized by nearly half of the unique spike-specific TCRs. In the small 56-69-year group, the increase in depth fell short of significance, most likely because of low power. Vaccine-associated CD4 TCRs spanned the whole spike protein, with dominant responses in regions 160-218 and 743-854. Because no samples from the day 14 peak response were available, repertoires could be characterized only after the peak T cell response.

This clonotype was sampled from an adult in good health. Sequencing used peripheral blood, obtained on day 0 of AZD1222 vaccination. The V and J segments used are TRBV30 and TRBJ1-3; TRBD1 is possibly the D segment (5 matching bases). The nucleotides read TGTGCCTGGACCGGGACGCACTCTGGAAACACCATATATTTT. Its product reads: CAWTGTHSGNTIYF.